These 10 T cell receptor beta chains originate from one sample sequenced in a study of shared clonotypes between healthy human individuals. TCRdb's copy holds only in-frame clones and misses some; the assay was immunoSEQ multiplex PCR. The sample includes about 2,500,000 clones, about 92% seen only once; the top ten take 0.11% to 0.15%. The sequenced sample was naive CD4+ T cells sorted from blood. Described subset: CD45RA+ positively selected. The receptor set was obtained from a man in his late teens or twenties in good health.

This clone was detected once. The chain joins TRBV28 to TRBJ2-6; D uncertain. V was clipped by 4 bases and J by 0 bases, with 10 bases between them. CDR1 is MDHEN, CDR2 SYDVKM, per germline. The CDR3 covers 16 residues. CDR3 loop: CASSYARLSGANVLTF. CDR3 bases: TGTGCCAGCAGTTACGCCCGGCTCTCTGGGGCCAACGTCCTGACTTTC.

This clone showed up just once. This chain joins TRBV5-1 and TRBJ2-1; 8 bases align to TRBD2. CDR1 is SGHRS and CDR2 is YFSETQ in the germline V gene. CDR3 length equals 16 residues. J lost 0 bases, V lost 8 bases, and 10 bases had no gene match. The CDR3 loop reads CARGCGGLSSYNEQFF. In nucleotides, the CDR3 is TGCGCCAGGGGATGCGGGGGGCTAAGCTCCTACAATGAGCAGTTCTTC.

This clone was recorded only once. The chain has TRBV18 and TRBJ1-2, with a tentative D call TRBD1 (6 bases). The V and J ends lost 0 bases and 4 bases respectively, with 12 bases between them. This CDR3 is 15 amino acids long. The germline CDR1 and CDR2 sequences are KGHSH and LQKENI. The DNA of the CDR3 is TGTGCCAGCTCACCACCGGATCCAGGGGTCTATGGCTACACCTTC. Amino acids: CASSPPDPGVYGYTF.

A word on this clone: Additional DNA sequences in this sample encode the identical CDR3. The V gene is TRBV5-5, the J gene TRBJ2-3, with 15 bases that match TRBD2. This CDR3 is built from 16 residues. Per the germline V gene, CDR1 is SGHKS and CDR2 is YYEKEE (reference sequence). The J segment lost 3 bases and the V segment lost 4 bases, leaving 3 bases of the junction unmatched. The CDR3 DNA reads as TGTGCCAGCAGCGCGGGACTAGCGGGGGGTACAGATACGCAGTATTTT. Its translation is CASSAGLAGGTDTQYF.

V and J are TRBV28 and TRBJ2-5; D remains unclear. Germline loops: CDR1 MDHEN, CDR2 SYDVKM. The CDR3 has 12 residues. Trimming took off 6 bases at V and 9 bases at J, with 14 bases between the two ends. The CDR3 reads CASSPRAGAQYF. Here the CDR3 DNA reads TGTGCCAGCAGCCCAAGGGCTGGGGCCCAGTACTTC.

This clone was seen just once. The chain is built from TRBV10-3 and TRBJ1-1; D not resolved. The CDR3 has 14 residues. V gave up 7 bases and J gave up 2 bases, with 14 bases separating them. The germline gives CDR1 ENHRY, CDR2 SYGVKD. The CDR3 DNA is TGTGCCATCAAGGCGAGTCAGCCAAACACTGAAGCTTTCTTT. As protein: CAIKASQPNTEAFF.

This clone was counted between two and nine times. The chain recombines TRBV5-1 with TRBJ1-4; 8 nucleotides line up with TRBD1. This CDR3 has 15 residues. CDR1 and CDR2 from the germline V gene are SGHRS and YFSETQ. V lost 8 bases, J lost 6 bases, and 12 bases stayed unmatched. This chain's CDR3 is CARSIQGEEDEKLFF. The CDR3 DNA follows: TGCGCCAGGAGTATACAGGGGGAGGAGGATGAAAAACTGTTTTTT.

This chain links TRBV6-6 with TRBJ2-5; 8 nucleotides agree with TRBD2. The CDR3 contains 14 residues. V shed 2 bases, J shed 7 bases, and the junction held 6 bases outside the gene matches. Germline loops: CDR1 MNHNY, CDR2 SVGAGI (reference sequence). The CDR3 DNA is TGTGCCAGCAGTTACAAGCGGGAGAGGGTGACCCAGTACTTC. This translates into CASSYKRERVTQYF.

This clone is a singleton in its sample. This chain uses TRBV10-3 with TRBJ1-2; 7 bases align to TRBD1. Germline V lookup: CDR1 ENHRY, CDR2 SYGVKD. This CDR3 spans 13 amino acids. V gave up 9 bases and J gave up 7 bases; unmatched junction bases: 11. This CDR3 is CAIRIQGNVGYTF. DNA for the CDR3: TGTGCCATACGAATACAGGGGAATGTTGGCTACACCTTC.

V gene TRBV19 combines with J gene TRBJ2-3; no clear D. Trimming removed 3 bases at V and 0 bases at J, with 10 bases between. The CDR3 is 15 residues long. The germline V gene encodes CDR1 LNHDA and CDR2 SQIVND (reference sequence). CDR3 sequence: CASSMSYSSTDTQYF. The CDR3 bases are TGTGCCAGTAGTATGAGTTATTCTAGCACAGATACGCAGTATTTT.